The 23 T cell receptor beta chains below were found in one sample sequenced in a study of neoadjuvant anti-PD-1 for oral cavity cancer. Sample time point: after neoadjuvant nivolumab, at surgical resection. Profiled with immunoSEQ multiplex PCR; TCRdb holds only in-frame clones, not every one. The data show around 13,000 clones, 65% to 85% seen once. The source was PBMCs, collected after nivolumab (anti-PD-1) treatment. Receptors originate from a person between 40 and 85 years old with oral cavity squamous cell carcinoma.

CDR3 nucleotides: TGTGCCAGCAGAGTTACATTGACCGGGGAGCTGTTTTTT. Its translation: CASRVTLTGELFF. This chain links TRBV6-6 with TRBJ2-2; D is uncertain. Germline CDR1 is MNHNY and CDR2 is SVGAGI (reference sequence). The CDR3 has 13 amino acids. Trimming left V 6 bases short and J 5 bases short, with 10 bases between.

The genes are TRBV10-3 and TRBJ2-7; D is perhaps TRBD1 (5 bases). This CDR3 is 13 amino acids long. V was trimmed by 10 bases and J by 1 base, leaving 14 bases between them. Germline CDR1 and CDR2: ENHRY and SYGVKD. CDR3 protein: CATTEGESYEQYF. The CDR3 DNA reads as TGTGCCACCACGGAAGGGGAATCCTACGAGCAGTACTTC.

The chain has TRBV19 and TRBJ1-2; perhaps TRBD1 as D (6 bases). Between the trimmed V and J ends, which lost 1 base and 5 bases, there was a span of 11 bases. This CDR3 spans 14 amino acids. The germline CDR1 and CDR2 sequences are LNHDA and SQIVND (reference sequence). This chain's CDR3 is CASSIVGGKYGYTF. The DNA for the CDR3 is TGTGCCAGTAGTATAGTCGGGGGCAAATATGGCTACACCTTC.

V gene TRBV4-1 combines with J gene TRBJ1-3; TRBD1 matches 11 bases. J gave up 1 base and V 3 bases, and 5 bases lay outside the gene matches. The V gene's germline CDR1 is MGHRA and CDR2 YSYEKL. The CDR3 extends over 17 amino acids. CDR3 residues: CASSQGGQGVSGNTIYF. The CDR3 DNA reads TGCGCCAGCAGCCAGGGGGGACAGGGGGTTTCTGGAAACACCATATATTTT.

The J gene is TRBJ2-3, the V gene TRBV5-1; D unresolved. Per the germline V gene, CDR1 is SGHRS and CDR2 is YFSETQ. This CDR3 contains 14 residues. V was trimmed by 2 bases and J by 2 bases, leaving 9 bases between them. CDR3 nucleotides: TGCGCCAGCAGCTTCCTCGGAATCACAGATACGCAGTATTTT. It yields the protein CASSFLGITDTQYF.

The chain has TRBV5-1 and TRBJ2-7; 9 nucleotides align to TRBD1. Losses at the gene ends were 0 bases for V and 2 bases for J; bases not matched to a gene: 3. CDR1 is SGHRS and CDR2 is YFSETQ in the germline V gene. The CDR3 totals 15 residues. This chain's CDR3 is CASSLGGTGPYEQYF. The CDR3, as DNA: TGCGCCAGCAGCTTGGGGGGGACAGGGCCCTACGAGCAGTACTTC.

The CDR3 sequence is CASRYEGTGEKLFF. Here the CDR3 DNA reads TGTGCCAGCAGATACGAGGGGACGGGCGAAAAACTGTTTTTT. V is TRBV27 and J is TRBJ1-4; a weak D match, TRBD1 (5 bases). This CDR3 spans 14 amino acids. CDR1 is MNHEY, CDR2 SMNVEV, per germline (reference sequence). V was clipped by 6 bases and J by 8 bases, with 16 bases between them.

The J gene is TRBJ1-5, the V gene TRBV19, with 9 bases fitting TRBD1. Germline CDR1 reads LNHDA; CDR2 reads SQIVND (reference sequence). Germline trimming cut 5 bases from V and 5 bases from J; bases unmatched to any gene: 4. This CDR3 is 14 amino acids long. In nucleotides, the CDR3 is TGTGCCAGTAGTGATACAGGGGGCTATCAGCCCCAGCATTTT. Its protein is CASSDTGGYQPQHF. Supplemented by reference TRBV19 and TRBJ1-5, the full variable domain reads DGGITQSPKYLFRKEGQNVTLSCEQNLNHDAMYWYRQDPGQGLRLIYYSQIVNDFQKGDIAEGYSVSREKKESFPLTVTSAQKNPTAFYLCASSDTGGYQPQHFGDGTRLSIL.

The chain uses TRBV5-1 and TRBJ1-3, with D unresolved. Germline assignment: CDR1 SGHRS and CDR2 YFSETQ. This CDR3 is 16 amino acids long. Trimming took off 0 bases at V and 7 bases at J, with 17 bases between the two ends. The CDR3 nucleotides are TGCGCCAGCAGCTTGGGTATAGCCAGCGCGGCGAACACCATATATTTT. Protein: CASSLGIASAANTIYF. Complete variable domain (other parts from reference TRBV5-1 and TRBJ1-3): KAGVTQTPRYLIKTRGQQVTLSCSPISGHRSVSWYQQTPGQGLQFLFEYFSETQRNKGNFPGRFSGRQFSNSRSEMNVSTLELGDSALYLCASSLGIASAANTIYFGEGSWLTVV.

The chain joins TRBV29-1 to TRBJ1-1, with TRBD1 as a possible D gene (6 bases). Germline V gene sequence: CDR1 SQVTM, CDR2 ANQGSEA. The V gene lost 2 bases and the J gene lost 4 bases, with 11 bases spanning the gap. This CDR3 is built from 13 residues. Here the CDR3 DNA reads TGCAGCGTTGAACAGGGGATTGCCACTGAAGCTTTCTTT. Protein: CSVEQGIATEAFF.

This chain joins TRBV4-1 and TRBJ1-3; D not resolved. CDR1 MGHRA and CDR2 YSYEKL come from the germline V gene. The CDR3 is 15 residues long. Trimming took 4 bases from V and 1 from J, leaving 11 bases between them. The CDR3 DNA reads TGCGCCAGCAGCCCCACCCTGGGATCTGGAAACACCATATATTTT. Translated, it gives CASSPTLGSGNTIYF.

This CDR3 reads CASRTLSDRNSEQYF. The CDR3 DNA reads TGTGCCAGCAGAACCCTTTCGGACAGAAACTCCGAGCAGTACTTC. This chain joins TRBV2 and TRBJ2-7; possibly TRBD1 for D (6 bases). In germline, CDR1 is SNHLY, CDR2 FYNNEI. The CDR3 spans 15 residues. V lost 6 bases, J lost 6 bases, and 21 bases lay in between.

The genes are TRBV5-6 and TRBJ2-1; D remains unclear. V was pared by 1 base and J by 9 bases, with 5 bases between. This CDR3 spans 11 amino acids. Germline V gene sequence: CDR1 SGHDT, CDR2 YYEEEE. CDR3 nucleotides: TGTGCCAGCAGCTTGTCAGCTGAGCAGTTCTTC. This gives the protein CASSLSAEQFF.

Only a few counts were recorded for this clone. The chain carries TRBV18 and TRBJ2-7; TRBD1 is a possible D gene (5 bases). Per germline, CDR1 KGHSH and CDR2 LQKENI. Trimming removed 6 bases at V and 1 base at J, with 16 bases between. This CDR3 spans 15 amino acids. The CDR3 DNA reads TGTGCCAGCTCGCGAGTAGGGGCAGGGTCCTACGAGCAGTACTTC. Translating gives CASSRVGAGSYEQYF.

For the CDR3, the DNA is TGTGCCAGCAGTTTTTATTTCGCCAGGGGGCTAGAAAGCAATCAGCCCCAGCATTTT. This gives the protein CASSFYFARGLESNQPQHF. V gene TRBV28 combines with J gene TRBJ1-5; 8 bases map to TRBD1. CDR3 length: 19 residues. V dropped 3 bases and J dropped 1; count of bases not matched to a gene: 14. Germline CDR1 and CDR2: MDHEN and SYDVKM.

The chain recombines TRBV19 with TRBJ2-3; no reliable D call. Germline CDR1 LNHDA, CDR2 SQIVND (reference sequence). Trimming cost V 5 bases and J 7 bases, with 10 bases left between them. CDR3 length: 12 amino acids. The CDR3 protein is CASSPRTNTQYF. The CDR3 DNA follows: TGTGCCAGTAGTCCCCGGACGAATACGCAGTATTTT.

V gene TRBV5-1 combines with J gene TRBJ2-7, with 11 positions matching TRBD2. The CDR3 runs 17 residues. Germline-derived CDR1 and CDR2 are SGHRS and YFSETQ. V lost 2 bases to trimming and J lost 4 bases; unmatched junction nucleotides: 11. The CDR3 sequence is CASSFNHLAGGAYEQYF. The CDR3 DNA reads as TGCGCCAGCAGCTTCAATCATCTAGCGGGGGGTGCGTACGAGCAGTACTTC.

The chain has TRBV27 and TRBJ2-2; perhaps TRBD1 as D (5 bases). The CDR3 loop spans 12 amino acids. Germline CDR1 MNHEY, CDR2 SMNVEV (reference sequence). Trimming cost V 4 bases and J 10 bases, with 10 bases left between them. The CDR3 here is CASSSQGSELFF. In nucleotides, the CDR3 is TGTGCCAGCAGTTCCCAGGGCTCGGAGCTGTTTTTT.

This chain joins TRBV5-1 and TRBJ1-1, with D hard to call. V was trimmed by 4 bases and J by 1 base, leaving 11 bases between them. Germline V gives CDR1 SGHRS, CDR2 YFSETQ. CDR3 length equals 14 residues. Written as DNA, the CDR3 is TGCGCCAGCAGCGTTCAGGAAGGGAACACTGAAGCTTTCTTT. Translating it yields CASSVQEGNTEAFF.

The CDR3 nucleotides read TGTGCCAGCAGTGAATTCCAGGTAGGACAGGGAGGTTGGGAGACCCAGTACTTC. It translates to CASSEFQVGQGGWETQYF. J is TRBJ2-5 and V is TRBV6-1; TRBD1 matches 8 bases. The CDR3 consists of 18 residues. Trimming cost V 2 bases and J 5 bases; bases outside gene matches: 16. CDR1 is MNHNS, CDR2 SASEGT, per germline.

V and J are TRBV5-1 and TRBJ2-7; either TRBD1 or TRBD2 may supply D (6 bases each). The CDR3 has 17 residues. The germline gives CDR1 SGHRS, CDR2 YFSETQ. V dropped 0 bases and J dropped 2 bases, with 18 bases sitting between them. The CDR3 sequence: CASSLDGLGGRTYEQYF. CDR3 in DNA: TGCGCCAGCAGCTTGGATGGTTTGGGGGGCCGAACCTACGAGCAGTACTTC.

The CDR3 spells CASSQSGRRFYEQYF. CDR3 nucleotide sequence: TGTGCCAGCAGCCAAAGCGGGCGTAGGTTCTACGAGCAGTACTTC. J is TRBJ2-7 and V is TRBV5-5; maybe TRBD2 (6 bases). The CDR3 totals 15 residues. Trimming shortened V by 4 bases and J by 3 bases, and 17 bases separated the two germline ends. Germline V CDR1 and CDR2: SGHKS, YYEKEE (reference sequence). Variable domain in full (rest from reference TRBV5-5 and TRBJ2-7): DAGVTQSPTHLIKTRGQQVTLRCSPISGHKSVSWYQQVLGQGPQFIFQYYEKEERGRGNFPDRFSARQFPNYSSELNVNALLLGDSALYLCASSQSGRRFYEQYFGPGTRLTVT.

V is TRBV5-4 and J is TRBJ1-2, with 7 bases identical to TRBD1. V shed 4 bases and J 4 bases; nucleotides not matched to a gene: 16. From germline, CDR1 is SGHNT and CDR2 YYREEE (reference sequence). This CDR3 has 17 residues. The CDR3 nucleotides read TGTGCCAGCAGCAAGGCCGGGACAGCCTCGGTGTTCTATGGCTACACCTTC. Translated, it gives CASSKAGTASVFYGYTF.